One sample yielded the 13 T cell receptor beta chains listed below, sequenced in a study of T cell changes during pregnancy in multiple sclerosis. Using immunoSEQ multiplex PCR, the repertoire was profiled, and TCRdb retains in-frame clones only, with some absent. Found here are around 65,000 clones, under 95% of them singletons; the top ten hold roughly 1.4%. Sequences were derived from peripheral blood, sampled in the third trimester of pregnancy. The source of these receptors is a female donor in good health, enrolled as a control in a pregnancy study.

For the CDR3, the DNA is TGTGCCTGGACTCCCCAGACTACTTATGGCTACACCTTC. Protein: CAWTPQTTYGYTF. The chain combines TRBV30 with TRBJ1-2; D uncertain. Germline V gene sequence: CDR1 GTSNPN, CDR2 SVGIG (reference sequence). Trimming removed 4 bases at V and 5 bases at J, with 14 bases between. This CDR3 is 13 amino acids long.

The V gene is TRBV7-3, the J gene TRBJ2-2; 7 positions match TRBD1. The trim removed 6 bases at V and 2 bases at J, leaving 6 bases unmatched. CDR1 SGHTA and CDR2 FQGTGA come from the germline V gene. CDR3 size: 15 residues. The CDR3 nucleotides are TGTGCCAGCAGTAACAGGGGATCTAACACCGGGGAGCTGTTTTTT. This gives the protein CASSNRGSNTGELFF.

The rearrangement links TRBV6-5 to TRBJ2-5; 8 nucleotides align to TRBD1. Germline loops: CDR1 MNHEY, CDR2 SVGAGI. The ends lost 4 bases at V and 1 base at J; junction bases unmatched: 5. The CDR3 loop spans 15 amino acids. The CDR3, as DNA: TGTGCCAGCAGTTCCCTCAGGGGGCTCCAAGAGACCCAGTACTTC. This encodes CASSSLRGLQETQYF.

V usage is TRBV7-9 and J usage is TRBJ1-1, with D hard to call. Germline CDR1 is SEHNR and CDR2 is FQNEAQ (reference sequence). The germline V and J ends were trimmed by 5 bases and 1 base, with 5 bases remaining between them. The CDR3 extends over 12 amino acids. CDR3 residues: CASSGGNTEAFF. As DNA, the CDR3 is TGTGCCAGCAGCGGAGGGAACACTGAAGCTTTCTTT.

The V gene is TRBV7-2, the J gene TRBJ1-6, with 8 bases fitting TRBD1. This CDR3 is built from 18 residues. Trimming removed 7 bases from V and 8 bases from J; junction bases left unmatched: 19. Germline V gene lookup returns CDR1 SGHTA and CDR2 FQGNSA. The CDR3 DNA reads as TGTGCCAGCACCACAAATACGAGGACAGGGAGAAGGGATTCACCCCTCCACTTT. This translates into CASTTNTRTGRRDSPLHF.

The V call is TRBV5-8, the J call TRBJ2-5; 7 nucleotides match TRBD1. The CDR3 runs to 15 residues. The germline V gene encodes CDR1 SGHTS and CDR2 YDEGEE. Trimming at V came to 3 bases and at J to 5 bases, leaving 10 bases not matched to a gene. In DNA form, the CDR3 reads TGTGCCAGCAGCTCGACAGGGTTCGGTGTTGAGACCCAGTACTTC. Amino acid sequence: CASSSTGFGVETQYF.

The chain has TRBV27 and TRBJ1-1; TRBD1 aligns across 9 bases. CDR3 size: 15 residues. The V gene end was trimmed by 4 bases and the J gene end by 5 bases; junction bases not matched to a gene: 8. Germline values: CDR1 MNHEY, CDR2 SMNVEV (reference sequence). DNA of the CDR3: TGTGCCAGCAGTTCGGACGGGACAGGGTGGACTGAAGCTTTCTTT. Protein: CASSSDGTGWTEAFF.

The J gene is TRBJ1-5, the V gene TRBV15; 10 nucleotides match TRBD1. The CDR3 consists of 18 residues. The V segment lost 0 bases and the J segment 2 bases; nucleotides outside the gene matches: 7. The germline CDR1 and CDR2 sequences are LNHNV and YYDKDF (reference sequence). CDR3 region: CATSRDRAGQGRNQPQHF. Here the CDR3 DNA reads TGTGCCACCAGCAGAGATCGGGCGGGACAGGGGCGCAATCAGCCCCAGCATTTT.

The chain links TRBV7-8 to TRBJ2-7; 9 nucleotides match TRBD1. The CDR3 runs to 14 residues. Trimming removed 3 bases from V and 3 bases from J; junction bases left unmatched: 3. Germline loops: CDR1 SGHVS, CDR2 FQNEAQ. The CDR3 protein is CASSLTGGNYEQYF. For the CDR3, the DNA is TGTGCCAGCAGCTTGACAGGGGGAAACTACGAGCAGTACTTC. The entire variable domain, with the rest obtained from reference TRBV7-8 and TRBJ2-7, is as follows: GAGVSQSPRYKVAKRGQDVALRCDPISGHVSLFWYQQALGQGPEFLTYFQNEAQLDKSGLPSDRFFAERPEGSVSTLKIQRTQQEDSAVYLCASSLTGGNYEQYFGPGTRLTVT.

The chain has TRBV5-1 and TRBJ2-5; the match to TRBD2 covers 7 bases. V shed 4 bases, J shed 1 base, and the junction held 4 bases outside the gene matches. The CDR3 is 14 residues long. The germline gives CDR1 SGHRS, CDR2 YFSETQ. CDR3 DNA sequence: TGCGCCAGCAGCGGCCGACTAGCCCAAGAGACCCAGTACTTC. Protein product: CASSGRLAQETQYF.

The chain recombines TRBV15 with TRBJ2-7, with D possibly TRBD1 on 5 matching bases. Germline V CDR1 and CDR2: LNHNV, YYDKDF (reference sequence). Trimming shortened V by 0 bases and J by 2 bases, and 14 bases separated the two germline ends. This CDR3 contains 16 residues. The CDR3 loop is CATSREQGLPTYEQYF. The CDR3 DNA sequence: TGTGCCACCAGCAGAGAGCAGGGCTTACCGACCTACGAGCAGTACTTC.

The sample holds one count of this clone. This chain uses TRBV4-1 with TRBJ1-2; a possible D gene is TRBD1 (5 bases). With 0 bases removed from V and 0 bases from J, the gap between germline ends came to 8 bases. In germline, CDR1 is MGHRA, CDR2 YSYEKL. This CDR3 is built from 15 residues. The CDR3: CASSQEGAANYGYTF. The CDR3 DNA sequence: TGCGCCAGCAGCCAAGAAGGGGCGGCTAACTATGGCTACACCTTC.

This rearrangement joins TRBV6-5 to TRBJ1-1; a possible D gene is TRBD1 (6 bases). In germline, CDR1 is MNHEY, CDR2 SVGAGI. Trimming stripped 2 bases from V and 0 bases from J, with 7 bases between. The CDR3 consists of 14 residues. This chain's CDR3 is CASSYRTVNTEAFF. In nucleotides, the CDR3 is TGTGCCAGCAGTTACAGGACAGTGAACACTGAAGCTTTCTTT.